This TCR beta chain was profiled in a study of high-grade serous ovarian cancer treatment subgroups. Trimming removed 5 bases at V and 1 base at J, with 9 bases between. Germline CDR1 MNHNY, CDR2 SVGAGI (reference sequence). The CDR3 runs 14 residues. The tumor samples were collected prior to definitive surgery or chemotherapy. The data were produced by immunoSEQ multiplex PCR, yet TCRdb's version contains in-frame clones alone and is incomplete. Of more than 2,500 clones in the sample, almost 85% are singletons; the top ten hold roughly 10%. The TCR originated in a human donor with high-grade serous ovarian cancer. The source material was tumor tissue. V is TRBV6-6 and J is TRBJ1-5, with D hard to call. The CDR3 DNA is TGTGCCAGCAGTCGGATGGAAAGCAATCAGCCCCAGCATTTT. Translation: CASSRMESNQPQHF.